The 16 T cell receptor beta chains below come from one sample, sequenced in a study of T cell responses to AZD1222 COVID-19 vaccine. Repertoires were generated with immunoSEQ multiplex PCR, while TCRdb's copy carries only in-frame clones and drops some. The sample lists just over 150,000 clones, 70% to 90% occurring once. Sequences were derived from peripheral blood, sampled after recovery from COVID-19. These receptors all come from an adult who had recovered from COVID-19.

This chain joins TRBV5-4 and TRBJ1-1; possible D gene TRBD1, 6 bases. This CDR3 is 17 amino acids long. Germline V gene sequence: CDR1 SGHNT, CDR2 YYREEE (reference sequence). The ends were cut back, 0 bases at V and 0 bases at J, with 15 bases in the middle. The CDR3 DNA is TGTGCCAGCAGCTTGGGCCCCGGGACATCCATGAACACTGAAGCTTTCTTT. Translation: CASSLGPGTSMNTEAFF.

The J gene is TRBJ2-3, the V gene TRBV3-1 (or the pseudogene TRBV3-2), with D perhaps matching TRBD1 or TRBD2 (6 bases each). The V end was cut by 5 bases, the J end by 11 bases, with 17 bases between. CDR1 LGHDT and CDR2 YNNKEL come from the germline V gene (reference sequence). The CDR3 consists of 13 residues. The CDR3 here is CASSTQGPEGQYF. CDR3 nucleotide sequence: TGTGCCAGCAGCACCCAGGGGCCGGAGGGGCAGTATTTT.

V gene TRBV9 combines with J gene TRBJ1-1; 7 bases match TRBD1. Germline V CDR1 and CDR2: SGDLS, YYNGEE. J was trimmed by 1 base and V by 4 bases; bases with no gene match: 13. This CDR3 comprises 17 residues. CDR3 region: CASSTHATGSRNTEAFF. The CDR3 coding sequence is TGTGCCAGCAGCACACACGCGACAGGGTCTAGGAACACTGAAGCTTTCTTT.

This clone was detected once. The gene calls are TRBV15 and TRBJ2-3, with 11 positions matching TRBD2. This CDR3 region has 17 residues. With 6 bases clipped from V and 4 bases from J, the junction kept 12 bases outside the gene matches. Germline CDR1 reads LNHNV; CDR2 reads YYDKDF (reference sequence). The CDR3 reads CATRGTSGSEFADTQYF. In DNA, the CDR3 is TGTGCCACCAGGGGAACTAGCGGGAGCGAATTCGCAGATACGCAGTATTTT.

The J gene is TRBJ2-7, the V gene TRBV5-1; D ambiguous. V gave up 1 base and J gave up 3 bases, with 2 bases separating them. The CDR3 covers 11 residues. Looked up from germline, CDR1 is SGHRS and CDR2 is YFSETQ. The CDR3 nucleotides read TGCGCCAGCAGCTTGAACTACGAGCAGTACTTC. It translates to CASSLNYEQYF. The full variable domain, in which reference TRBV5-1 and TRBJ2-7 provide the parts outside the CDR3, is KAGVTQTPRYLIKTRGQQVTLSCSPISGHRSVSWYQQTPGQGLQFLFEYFSETQRNKGNFPGRFSGRQFSNSRSEMNVSTLELGDSALYLCASSLNYEQYFGPGTRLTVT.

V usage is TRBV6-5 and J usage is TRBJ1-2; D gene ambiguous. Looked up from germline, CDR1 is MNHEY and CDR2 is SVGAGI. This CDR3 is 13 amino acids long. Trimming removed 0 bases at V and 6 bases at J, with 8 bases between. CDR3 sequence (DNA): TGTGCCAGCAGTTACTCGGGCCAGAATGGCTACACCTTC. Amino acids: CASSYSGQNGYTF.

In this sample, this clone turned up once. The chain has TRBV6-5 and TRBJ1-1, with 7 bases fitting TRBD1. The CDR3 has 16 residues. Trimming cost V 0 bases and J 1 base; bases outside gene matches: 5. The germline V gene encodes CDR1 MNHEY and CDR2 SVGAGI. The CDR3 region is CASSYSLQGRNTEAFF. The CDR3 DNA sequence: TGTGCCAGCAGTTACTCCTTACAGGGGCGGAACACTGAAGCTTTCTTT.

This clone was recorded only once. This chain's CDR3 is CSASPGPNTEAFF. In DNA, the CDR3 is TGCAGTGCTAGTCCGGGACCAAACACTGAAGCTTTCTTT. The gene calls are TRBV20-1 and TRBJ1-1, with TRBD1 as a possible D gene (5 bases). The CDR3 has 13 residues. In germline, CDR1 is DFQATT, CDR2 SNEGSKA (reference sequence). V dropped 3 bases and J dropped 2 bases, with 10 bases sitting between them.

The J gene is TRBJ2-7, the V gene TRBV4-2, with 10 bases identical to TRBD1. Germline trimming cut 4 bases from V and 3 bases from J; bases unmatched to any gene: 3. Germline CDR1 is LGHNA and CDR2 is YNFKEQ. This CDR3 comprises 14 residues. CDR3 in amino acids: CASSLGDRGYEQYF. The CDR3 nucleotides read TGTGCCAGCAGCCTAGGGGACAGGGGCTACGAGCAGTACTTC.

The rearrangement uses TRBV5-4 and TRBJ1-1, with D maybe TRBD1 (5 bases). Germline V gene sequence: CDR1 SGHNT, CDR2 YYREEE (reference sequence). V lost 7 bases, J lost 3 bases, and 13 bases lay in between. CDR3 size: 13 residues. The CDR3: CASGRQGDTEAFF. CDR3 DNA sequence: TGTGCCAGCGGCCGCCAGGGTGACACTGAAGCTTTCTTT. Using reference TRBV5-4 and TRBJ1-1 for the parts outside the CDR3, the full variable domain is ETGVTQSPTHLIKTRGQQVTLRCSSQSGHNTVSWYQQALGQGPQFIFQYYREEENGRGNFPPRFSGLQFPNYSSELNVNALELDDSALYLCASGRQGDTEAFFGQGTRLTVV.

The chain carries TRBV11-2 and TRBJ2-4; D is unresolved. Germline values: CDR1 SGHAT, CDR2 FQNNGV. CDR3 length: 14 residues. Trimming left V 1 base short and J 1 base short, with 5 bases between. CDR3 DNA: TGTGCCAGCAGCTTAGCCAGTGCCAAAAACATTCAGTACTTC. It encodes CASSLASAKNIQYF. The whole variable domain, filled in from reference TRBV11-2 and TRBJ2-4, reads EAGVAQSPRYKIIEKRQSVAFWCNPISGHATLYWYQQILGQGPKLLIQFQNNGVVDDSQLPKDRFSAERLKGVDSTLKIQPAKLEDSAVYLCASSLASAKNIQYFGAGTRLSVL.

This clone was seen just once. This chain uses TRBV7-3 with TRBJ2-5; tentatively, D is TRBD2 (10 bases). This CDR3 comprises 14 residues. V gave up 4 bases and J gave up 7 bases, with 16 bases separating them. CDR1 and CDR2 from the germline V gene are SGHTA and FQGTGA. The CDR3, as DNA: TGTGCCAGCAGCTCTAGCGGGGGACAGGGGACCCAGTACTTC. This encodes CASSSSGGQGTQYF.

The chain is built from TRBV13 and TRBJ2-3, with 9 positions matching TRBD1. The CDR3 spans 16 residues. Germline V gives CDR1 PRHDT, CDR2 FYEKMQ (reference sequence). Unmatched junction bases numbered 7, after V lost 1 base and J lost 5 bases. The CDR3 coding sequence is TGTGCCAGCAGCTTAGCCCGTGGACAGGGGATAGATACGCAGTATTTT. Protein sequence: CASSLARGQGIDTQYF.

This chain joins TRBV6-5 and TRBJ2-7; D possibly corresponds to TRBD1 (6 bases). V shed 7 bases and J shed 3 bases, with 19 bases lying between them. From germline, CDR1 is MNHEY and CDR2 SVGAGI. The CDR3 has 15 amino acids. In DNA form, the CDR3 reads TGTGCCAGCACCCGGTGGGGGCGGGCGGGCTACGAGCAGTACTTC. It encodes CASTRWGRAGYEQYF.

The CDR3: CASSDLFPASEQFF. The DNA for the CDR3 is TGTGCCAGCTCAGACCTATTCCCAGCCAGTGAGCAGTTCTTC. The V and J genes are TRBV6-6 and TRBJ2-1; D remains ambiguous. Germline V gene sequence: CDR1 MNHNY, CDR2 SVGAGI (reference sequence). V was pared by 8 bases and J by 9 bases, with 20 bases between. The CDR3 is made up of 14 amino acids.

This clone was seen more than once but under ten times. The chain joins TRBV29-1 to TRBJ1-3; D call uncertain. Germline values: CDR1 SQVTM, CDR2 ANQGSEA. V shed 5 bases and J shed 0 bases, with 8 bases lying between them. This CDR3 comprises 13 residues. The chain's CDR3 is CSVTHRSGNTIYF. CDR3 sequence (DNA): TGCAGCGTTACACATCGCTCTGGAAACACCATATATTTT.